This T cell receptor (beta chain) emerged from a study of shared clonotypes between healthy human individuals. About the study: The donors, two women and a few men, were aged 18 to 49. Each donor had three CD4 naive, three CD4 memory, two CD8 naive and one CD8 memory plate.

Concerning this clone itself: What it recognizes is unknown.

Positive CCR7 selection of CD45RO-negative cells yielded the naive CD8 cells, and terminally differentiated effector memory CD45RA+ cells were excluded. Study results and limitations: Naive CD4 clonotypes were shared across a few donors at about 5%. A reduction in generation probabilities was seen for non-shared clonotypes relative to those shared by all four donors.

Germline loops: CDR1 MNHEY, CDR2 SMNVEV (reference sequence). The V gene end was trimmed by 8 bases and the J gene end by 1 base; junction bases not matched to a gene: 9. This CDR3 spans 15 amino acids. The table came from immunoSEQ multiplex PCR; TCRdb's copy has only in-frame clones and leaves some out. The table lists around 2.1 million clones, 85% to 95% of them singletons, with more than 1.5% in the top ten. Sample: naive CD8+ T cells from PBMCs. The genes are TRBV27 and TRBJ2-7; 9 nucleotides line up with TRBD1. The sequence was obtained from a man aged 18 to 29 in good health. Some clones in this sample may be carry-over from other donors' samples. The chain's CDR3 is CASGGFGTGSYEQYF. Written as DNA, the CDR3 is TGTGCCAGCGGCGGCTTTGGGACAGGGTCCTACGAGCAGTACTTC.